The clone carrying this TCR beta chain has just a few counts. With 10%, 30% or 50% of RNA, roughly 20,000 to 1,000,000 naive CD8 T cells were sequenced. This specimen belongs to a study of molecular identifiers for immune sequencing clone quantification. TCRdb ran MiXCR on the PCR reads and lists one entry per CDR3 protein. Of more than 450,000 distinct CDR3 sequences in the sample, roughly 26% were seen once. Sequenced: naive CD8+ T cells from blood, with Jurkat cell RNA spiked in. Subset of the sample: FACS-sorted CD8+CD4-CCR7+CD45RA+ naive T cells. The receptor was isolated from a human donor in good health. Some libraries in this study had Jurkat cell RNA spiked in.

This CDR3 is CASSQGSGTSAYNEQFF. The CDR3 DNA reads as TGTGCCAGCAGCCAAGGTTCAGGGACTAGCGCCTACAATGAGCAGTTCTTC. The gene calls are TRBV4-2 and TRBJ2-1; 10 bases agree with TRBD2. The CDR3 totals 17 residues. From germline, CDR1 is LGHNA and CDR2 YNFKEQ. Trimming at V came to 1 base and at J to 2 bases, leaving 5 bases not matched to a gene.